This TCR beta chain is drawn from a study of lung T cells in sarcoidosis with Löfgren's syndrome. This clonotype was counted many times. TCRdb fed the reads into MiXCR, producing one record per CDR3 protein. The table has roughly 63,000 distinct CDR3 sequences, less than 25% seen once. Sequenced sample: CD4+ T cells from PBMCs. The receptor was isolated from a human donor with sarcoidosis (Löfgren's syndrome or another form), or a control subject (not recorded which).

The CDR3 region is CASSLGRATEAFF. In DNA, the CDR3 is TGTGCCAGCAGCTTGGGACGAGCCACTGAAGCTTTCTTT. The chain recombines TRBV7-2 with TRBJ1-1; D possibly corresponds to TRBD1 (5 bases). Germline V gives CDR1 SGHTA, CDR2 FQGNSA. V was clipped by 3 bases and J by 4 bases, with 9 bases between them. The CDR3 is 13 residues long. The complete variable domain, with remaining parts taken from reference TRBV7-2 and TRBJ1-1, reads GAGVSQSPSNKVTEKGKDVELRCDPISGHTALYWYRQSLGQGLEFLIYFQGNSAPDKSGLPSDRFSAERTGGSVSTLTIQRTQQEDSAVYLCASSLGRATEAFFGQGTRLTVV.